This T cell receptor beta chain derives from a study of CD8 T cells in ankylosing spondylitis. Overall study findings and caveats: Characteristic of ankylosing spondylitis blood, it appeared, was a TCR beta motif comprising roughly 8 highly homologous variants.

V lost 5 bases to trimming and J lost 4 bases, with 18 bases between them. The CDR3 covers 16 residues. Germline CDR1 and CDR2: PRHDT and FYEKMQ (reference sequence). This clonotype was detected a few times. Its antigen is as yet unknown. TCRdb passed the 5' RACE reads through MiXCR, listing each CDR3 protein once. The sample shows about 390,000 distinct CDR3 sequences, about 22% of them seen only once. This receptor was identified in a male donor with ankylosing spondylitis. The sample taken for sequencing was blood, either unsorted or a sorted T cell fraction (not recorded which). The chain links TRBV13 to TRBJ2-1, with a tentative D call TRBD2 (6 bases). The CDR3, as DNA: TGTGCCAGCAGCCCTCCCGGGACTCCTCAATACAATGAGCAGTTCTTC. Protein product: CASSPPGTPQYNEQFF.